The clone carrying this T cell receptor (beta chain) was seen more than once but under ten times. This sample is drawn from a study of T-cell reconstitution after alpha-beta-depleted transplantation in children. The library targeted TCRbeta and was prepared with unique molecular identifiers. A single record per CDR3 protein comes from TCRdb applying MiXCR to the PCR reads. The table shows 420,000 or so distinct CDR3 sequences, with 9.5% to 13% occurring only once. Germline loops: CDR1 MNHEY, CDR2 SVGAGI. V was clipped by 0 bases and J by 10 bases, with 13 bases between them. CDR3 length equals 14 residues.

The rearrangement joins TRBV6-5 to TRBJ2-1, with unresolved D. The sequencing used PBMCs from the stem cell graft donor, collected from the stem cell graft. The clonotype originates from a human donor who donated a stem cell graft to a child with acute myeloid leukemia. In DNA, the CDR3 is TGTGCCAGCAGTTACTCGGTCGGGCTAGGGGAGCAGTTCTTC. Translation gives CASSYSVGLGEQFF.